A single TCR beta chain is shown here with its context. This clonotype has a count of ten or more. Its antigen target is currently unknown. Base quality data are lacking; no much larger clone is found one base away. Libraries were constructed by multiplex PCR. For sequencing, an Illumina HiSeq 4000 was employed. CDR3 regions were amplified by Arm-PCR with iRepertoire HTBI primers to construct TCR beta libraries. Gel purification was performed on PCR products prior to sequencing. As for the original processing: A total of 62 TRBV and under 15 TRBJ segments were identified across samples and were used for gene usage analysis of CDR3 amino acid clonotypes. COPE and FqMerger were used to merge filtered high-quality paired reads into contigs. BLAST was used to align contigs to IMGT TRBV, TRBD and TRBJ reference genes, and CDR3 was defined according to IMGT. Any clonotype with a frequency above 0.1% was counted as a highly expanded clone. Shannon entropy was used to measure repertoire diversity, and the Gini coefficient was used to measure V-J evenness. A clonotype found in more than one individual was treated as public. TCRdb cleaned the public reads at Q25 with fastp, built clones with MiXCR and kept in-frame beta chains. Merged by CDR3 protein, the rows form single entries marked with the most common genes and DNA. TCRdb assigned the V and J calls; the authors' analysis was not used. The sample table shows about 220,000 distinct CDR3 sequences, and roughly a fifth are seen once. The ten largest account for 12% of the sample.

The time point tag for this specimen amounts to: newly diagnosed GD, antithyroid drugs for less than 3 months. RNA was extracted from PBMCs in TRIzol for both TCR sequencing and RNA sequencing. The diagnosis of Graves' disease was made according to American Thyroid Association guidelines. Patients for the study were recruited at an endocrinology department in Xi'an, China. Each patient gave roughly 10 milliliters of peripheral blood, collected in an EDTA anticoagulant tube. Ficoll Paque Plus density gradient separation was used to isolate PBMCs, and no further T cell sorting was performed. An Agilent 2100 Bioanalyzer and agarose gel were used to check RNA quality, while a NanoDrop 2000 measured RNA concentration. The source of the sample is a study of regulatory T cells in long-lasting Graves disease (TCRdb year 2021). Turning to the overall study: In the newly diagnosed Graves' disease group, patients had been taking antithyroid drugs for less than 3 months. This study used TCR sequencing and RNA sequencing of peripheral blood to compare persistent Graves' disease patients against newly diagnosed Graves' disease patients. The study was registered as a clinical trial and conducted in China. TCR sequencing covered around 13 persistent and approximately 20 newly diagnosed Graves' disease patients, approximately 33 samples in total. Findings and caveats that apply to the study as a whole: Because the primary lesion, thyroid tissue, could not be accessed, the study looked at peripheral blood alone. As a limitation, the authors acknowledged that the small sample size may reduce accuracy. Sequencing and analysis were limited to the TCR beta chain. A larger number of public clonotypes was shared among persistent patients (more than 2,500) than among newly diagnosed patients (around 890). Compared with newly diagnosed patients, patients with persistent Graves' disease had lower TCR Shannon entropy and fewer highly expanded clones, which suggests clonal expansion. TRBV28, TRBJ1-2 and TRBJ2-5 were preferentially used in persistent disease, while TRBV20-1 and TRBJ2-1 were favored in newly diagnosed disease.

CDR1 and CDR2 are read off the germline V gene as MDHEN and SYDVKM. The junction shows trimming of 6 bases on V and 3 bases on J, and the gene matches do not reach 3 bases of it. The CDR3 measures 13 amino acids from cysteine to phenylalanine. Just the 39-base CDR3 DNA is kept, in frame starting at base 1. These same data were also listed under a study on T cells in Graves' hyperthyroidism and ophthalmopathy. The second publication reports: Graves' hyperthyroidism was defined as stable when no progression to ophthalmopathy occurred over 18 months of follow-up. Hyperthyroidism patients were newly diagnosed, with disease duration under 2 months, and aged 18 to 65 years. Exclusion was applied to patients with uncontrolled infections, other autoimmune diseases, pregnancy or lactation. Diagnoses were established on the basis of clinical symptoms, serum thyroxine and TRAb, thyroid ultrasound, and orbital computed tomography. The first round of RT-PCR for the TCR CDR3 was performed with the HTBI primer set and the Qiagen OneStep RT-PCR kit. Most expanded thyroid clonotypes (frequency above 0.001) were also detected in blood, suggesting blood repertoires may reflect thyroid immune responses. A model built on a 13 V-J signature distinguished ophthalmopathy from stable hyperthyroidism, reaching approximately 89% sensitivity and about 81% specificity in cross-validation and 80%/75% in testing. In validation, the model predicted progression to ophthalmopathy with 65% to 71% sensitivity and 72% to 85% specificity, a median of about 6 months before onset. To identify TCR V-J signatures that set the groups apart, the researchers used a discovery cohort of about a hundred patients, made up of 40 to 45 with Graves' ophthalmopathy and some 56 with stable Graves' hyperthyroidism. An independent validation cohort of around 19 hyperthyroidism patients and 17 patients who later progressed to ophthalmopathy tested prospective prediction of ophthalmopathy. The 100 or so discovery patients were randomly split 7:3 into training and test sets. Thyroid tissue and blood T-cell repertoires from more than five Graves' hyperthyroidism patients were also compared in the study. After blood sampling, hyperthyroidism patients were treated with methimazole at a starting dose of 30 mg daily, and ophthalmopathy patients were treated with high-dose intravenous methylprednisolone. A second multiplex PCR round built the libraries, followed by size selection and purification. The libraries were sequenced on an Illumina HiSeq2000 using paired-end 100 bp reads. SOAPnuke was used to process the raw data, removing reads that contained adapters or uncalled bases, had a mean Phred below 15, or lacked an exact match to the constant primer or identifier. COPE v1.2.5 was used to merge high-quality paired reads, and clonotypes were defined as unique nucleotide sequences. MiTCR v1.1 was used to align clonotypes to the IMGT TRBV, TRBD and TRBJ reference segments. Only V-J combinations with frequency above 0.0001, covering 99% to 99.2% of repertoires, were analysed. The TCS score was defined as F50 (clonal expansion) divided by E x V (chaos), with BLOSUM62-based TCRdist calculated between CDR3 peptides within each V-J. Welch's t-statistics and random forest reduced roughly 540 V-J features to 13, which were used in a naive Bayes classifier (R e1071). No statistical method was used to set the sample size in advance, and investigators knew the group allocation. TCR Vbeta CDR3 sequencing of 135 peripheral blood samples (under 45 ophthalmopathy, 75 or so hyperthyroidism and 17 progressor patients) is reported in the paper.

The source of this sequence is a woman in her twenties or thirties with Graves disease. Donor details come from another sample of the same person, matched by shared clones. The V and J segments used are TRBV28 and TRBJ1-1, with TRBD1 identical over 8 junction bases. Sequencing was performed on peripheral blood mononuclear cells (PBMCs), taken at new diagnosis, from a patient treated with antithyroid drugs. CDR3 reads: CASSMDRDTEAFF. In nucleotide form, the sequence is TGTGCCAGCAGCATGGACAGGGACACTGAAGCTTTCTTT.